Shown below are 11 T cell receptor beta chains from a single sample sequenced in a study of molecular identifiers for immune sequencing clone quantification. TCRdb called the PCR reads again in MiXCR, with one record for every CDR3 protein. The table has 90,000 or so distinct CDR3 sequences, about 21% seen once; the top ten hold approximately 1%. The sequencing input was naive CD8+ T cells from blood, with Jurkat cell RNA spiked in. Regarding subset: FACS-sorted CD8+CD4-CCR7+CD45RA+ naive T cells. These receptors were obtained from a human donor in good health. Some libraries in this study had Jurkat cell RNA spiked in.

To note about this clonotype: A read error may explain this, as a much larger clone is one base away. The rearrangement joins TRBV11-2 to TRBJ2-1, with 13 bases aligning to TRBD2. Germline V gives CDR1 SGHAT, CDR2 FQNNGV. This CDR3 is built from 15 residues. The CDR3 sequence: CASSLSTSGRNVQFF. The CDR3 DNA sequence: TGTGCCAGCAGCTTGTCGACTAGCGGGAGGAATGTGCAGTTCTTC.

This clonotype was found many times. This rearrangement joins TRBV7-9 to TRBJ1-5; D unresolved. V shed 2 bases and J shed 6 bases, with 8 bases lying between them. Germline V lookup: CDR1 SEHNR, CDR2 FQNEAQ (reference sequence). This CDR3 comprises 13 residues. For the CDR3, the DNA is TGTGCCAGCAGCTTAAGCTCGGGTCAGCCCCAGCATTTT. It is translated as CASSLSSGQPQHF.

At least ten counts were recorded for this clonotype. This chain links TRBV27 with TRBJ2-6, with TRBD1 identical over 10 bases. The CDR3 is made up of 16 amino acids. Unmatched junction bases numbered 1, after V lost 3 bases and J lost 2 bases. CDR1 and CDR2 from the germline V gene are MNHEY and SMNVEV (reference sequence). In DNA, the CDR3 is TGTGCCAGCAGTTTGACAGGGGGCGCTGGGGCCAACGTCCTGACTTTC. This sequence encodes CASSLTGGAGANVLTF. Supplemented by reference TRBV27 and TRBJ2-6, the full variable domain reads EAQVTQNPRYLITVTGKKLTVTCSQNMNHEYMSWYRQDPGLGLRQIYYSMNVEVTDKGDVPEGYKVSRKEKRNFPLILESPSPNQTSLYFCASSLTGGAGANVLTFGAGSRLTVL.

This clonotype was detected many times. This chain connects TRBV7-8 to TRBJ2-6, with 7 bases matching TRBD1. The CDR3 runs to 17 residues. Germline assignment: CDR1 SGHVS and CDR2 FQNEAQ. V lost 5 bases, J lost 0 bases, and 7 bases stayed unmatched. The CDR3 DNA is TGTGCCAGCAGCGTACCGGGACAGAGCTCTGGGGCCAACGTCCTGACTTTC. This gives the protein CASSVPGQSSGANVLTF.

This clonotype occurred once. This chain uses TRBV4-3 with TRBJ2-7; D not resolved. V lost 0 bases and J 1 base, leaving 7 bases between the germline ends. The germline V gene has CDR1 LGHNA and CDR2 YSLEER. CDR3 size: 14 residues. The CDR3 is CASSQDMTSYEQYF. CDR3 DNA: TGCGCCAGCAGCCAAGATATGACTTCCTACGAGCAGTACTTC.

Many counts were recorded for this clonotype. The rearrangement uses TRBV27 and TRBJ1-4, with TRBD1 identical over 7 bases. Trimming removed 0 bases from V and 8 bases from J; junction bases left unmatched: 12. The CDR3 is made up of 17 amino acids. Germline loops: CDR1 MNHEY, CDR2 SMNVEV (reference sequence). The CDR3 spells CASSLSPTGVAEEKLFF. The CDR3 DNA sequence: TGTGCCAGCAGTTTATCCCCCACAGGGGTCGCGGAAGAAAAACTGTTTTTT. Filled out from reference TRBV27 and TRBJ1-4, the complete variable domain reads EAQVTQNPRYLITVTGKKLTVTCSQNMNHEYMSWYRQDPGLGLRQIYYSMNVEVTDKGDVPEGYKVSRKEKRNFPLILESPSPNQTSLYFCASSLSPTGVAEEKLFFGSGTQLSVL.

This clonotype has a handful of counts. The genes are TRBV30 and TRBJ2-7, with 10 bases matching TRBD1. Per the germline V gene, CDR1 is GTSNPN and CDR2 is SVGIG (reference sequence). The CDR3 is made up of 13 amino acids. Losses at the gene ends were 2 bases for V and 6 bases for J; bases not matched to a gene: 4. Here the CDR3 reads CAWSPGTGVEQYF. Written as DNA, the CDR3 is TGTGCCTGGAGTCCCGGGACAGGGGTCGAGCAGTACTTC.

As to this clonotype: A read error may be the cause here, since a much bigger clone is one base away. The chain couples TRBV4-3 to TRBJ1-5; no reliable D call. The CDR3 loop spans 16 amino acids. Germline loops: CDR1 LGHNA, CDR2 YSLEER. CDR3 in amino acids: CVSSQDLGGGNQPQHF. CDR3 DNA sequence: TGCGTCAGCAGCCAAGATCTGGGAGGTGGCAATCAGCCCCAGCATTTT.

The chain employs TRBV15 and TRBJ2-2; 9 bases line up with TRBD2. V shed 1 base and J 6 bases; nucleotides not matched to a gene: 6. Per germline, CDR1 LNHNV and CDR2 YYDKDF (reference sequence). The CDR3 spans 16 residues. The CDR3 DNA is TGTGCCACCAGCAGAGTCTTTGCTAGCGGGGCCGGGGAGCTGTTTTTT. This gives the protein CATSRVFASGAGELFF.

This sequence joins TRBV6-5 and TRBJ2-6, with a tentative D call TRBD2 (6 bases). Germline V lookup: CDR1 MNHEY, CDR2 SVGAGI. The CDR3 extends over 16 amino acids. Trimming took off 5 bases at V and 3 bases at J, with 14 bases between the two ends. The CDR3 DNA sequence: TGTGCCAGCAGTGAACCCAGGGAGGATGGGGCCAACGTCCTGACTTTC. This translates into CASSEPREDGANVLTF.

This clonotype has only a few counts. This chain connects TRBV12-3 or TRBV12-4 to TRBJ2-3; the match to TRBD2 covers 15 bases. The CDR3 loop spans 21 amino acids. Trimming took 2 bases from V and 2 from J; bases not matched to a gene: 14. The CDR3: CASSLPRTGLAGGRFTDTQYF. CDR3 DNA: TGTGCCAGCAGTTTACCCAGGACGGGACTAGCGGGGGGCAGATTCACAGATACGCAGTATTTT.